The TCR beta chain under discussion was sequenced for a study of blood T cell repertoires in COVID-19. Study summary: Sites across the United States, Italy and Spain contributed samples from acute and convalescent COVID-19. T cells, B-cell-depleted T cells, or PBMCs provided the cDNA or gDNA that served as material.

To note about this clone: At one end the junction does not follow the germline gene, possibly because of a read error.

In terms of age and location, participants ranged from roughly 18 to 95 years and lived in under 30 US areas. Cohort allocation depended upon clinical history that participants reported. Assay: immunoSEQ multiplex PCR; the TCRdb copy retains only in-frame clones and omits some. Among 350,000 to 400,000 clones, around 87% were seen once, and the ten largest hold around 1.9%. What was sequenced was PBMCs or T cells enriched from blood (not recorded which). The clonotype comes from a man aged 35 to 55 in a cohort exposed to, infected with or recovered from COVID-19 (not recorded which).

The CDR3 bases are TGTGCCAGCAGAGAAGGACTAGCGGGAGTAGATACGCAGTATTTT. As protein: CASREGLAGVDTQYF. The chain has TRBV2 and TRBJ2-3; 13 positions agree with TRBD2. This CDR3 region has 15 residues. Germline V gene data show CDR1 as SNHLY and CDR2 as FYNNEI. The entire variable domain, with the rest obtained from reference TRBV2 and TRBJ2-3, is as follows: EPEVTQTPSHQVTQMGQEVILRCVPISNHLYFYWYRQILGQKVEFLVSFYNNEISEKSEIFDDQFSVERPDGSNFTLKIRSTKLEDSAMYFCASREGLAGVDTQYFGPGTRLTVL.